These 7 T cell receptor beta chains came from one sample sequenced in a study of immune heterogeneity within non-small cell lung tumors. It was a multiplex PCR that amplified TCR beta CDR3, with 32 V and 13 J primers. TCRdb independently ran MiXCR on the multiplex PCR reads; one entry per CDR3 protein. The table records around 20,000 distinct CDR3 sequences, less than 35% of them present only once. Bulk tumor gDNA, roughly 600 ng per sample, served as the TCR template. Surgical sampling yielded several biopsies per primary tumor (spaced far apart). Samples came from untreated patients having curative surgery for newly diagnosed non-small cell lung cancer. The sample consisted of lung tumor tissue. The receptors shown here come from a man aged 40-55 years with non-small cell lung cancer.

In this sample, this clonotype turned up a few times. The chain uses TRBV19 and TRBJ2-5; 12 nucleotides agree with TRBD1. V shed 5 bases, J shed 5 bases, and the junction held 15 bases outside the gene matches. The CDR3 length is 18 residues. The germline gives CDR1 LNHDA, CDR2 SQIVND (reference sequence). The CDR3 reads CASSGPGQGASVVETQYF. DNA of the CDR3: TGTGCCAGTAGTGGGCCGGGACAGGGGGCCTCGGTGGTGGAGACCCAGTACTTC.

This clonotype came up once. A read error is possible here, since a much larger clone lies one base away. The CDR3 loop reads CSAGDLRTSYEQYF. The DNA of the CDR3 is TGCAGTGCTGGAGATCTTAGAACCTCCTACGAGCAGTACTTC. The V call is TRBV20-1, the J call TRBJ2-7; D remains ambiguous. The CDR3 covers 14 residues. Germline V CDR1 and CDR2: DFQATT, SNEGSKA (reference sequence).

The chain carries TRBV6-1 and TRBJ2-2; D not resolved. The V and J ends lost 5 bases and 5 bases respectively, with 9 bases between them. The CDR3 is made up of 13 amino acids. The germline CDR1 and CDR2 sequences are MNHNS and SASEGT. The CDR3 loop is CASSPRATGELFF. The CDR3 DNA sequence: TGTGCCAGCAGTCCCCGGGCGACCGGGGAGCTGTTTTTT.

By sample share, this clonotype is medium-sized. The V call is TRBV2, the J call TRBJ2-7, with a possible D match to TRBD2 (6 bases). The CDR3 contains 14 residues. The V gene lost 6 bases and the J gene lost 4 bases, with 16 bases spanning the gap. CDR1 and CDR2 from the germline V gene are SNHLY and FYNNEI. The DNA for the CDR3 is TGTGCCAGCAGGGAGGGACCGACCATATACGAGCAGTACTTC. Its translation is CASREGPTIYEQYF.

As concerns this clonotype: A junction boundary mismatches the germline segment, possibly from a read error. CDR3 sequence: CASSFAGGKDKQYF. As DNA, the CDR3 is TGTGCCAGCAGCTTCGCGGGAGGAAAAGATAAGCAGTATTTT. The chain recombines TRBV5-8 with TRBJ2-3, with 8 bases matching TRBD2. Germline assignment: CDR1 SGHTS and CDR2 YDEGEE. CDR3 length: 14 residues.

This clonotype was seen a handful of times. This clone may be a read error of a much larger clone one base away. The chain uses TRBV9 and TRBJ2-1, with D possibly being TRBD2 (6 bases). Germline V CDR1 and CDR2: SGDLS, YYNGEE. V was pared by 4 bases and J by 9 bases, with 17 bases between. This CDR3 has 14 residues. The CDR3 loop reads CASSSETSSPEQFF. For the CDR3, the DNA is TGTGCCAGCAGCTCCGAAACTAGCTCGCCTGAGCAGTTCTTC.

By its share, this clonotype is medium-sized (0.01 to 0.1%). The V and J genes are TRBV30 and TRBJ1-1; no clear D gene. This CDR3 region has 12 residues. V lost 3 bases and J 0 bases, leaving 5 bases between the germline ends. Per germline, CDR1 GTSNPN and CDR2 SVGIG (reference sequence). The CDR3 bases are TGTGCCTGGAGCCGTATGAACACTGAAGCTTTCTTT. Protein: CAWSRMNTEAFF.